The T cell receptor (beta chain) described here comes from a study of regulatory T cells in long-lasting Graves disease. About the study: For under 3 months, newly diagnosed Graves' patients had been taking antithyroid drugs.

This clonotype was picked up many times. The time point was: newly diagnosed GD, antithyroid drugs for less than 3 months. The TCR library was made from RNA that had been extracted from PBMCs in TRIzol. Arm-PCR of CDR3 regions with iRepertoire HTBI primers generated TCR beta libraries. TCRdb re-called the multiplex PCR reads with MiXCR, one entry per CDR3 protein. The sample records some 490,000 distinct CDR3 sequences, around 13% being singletons. These data were likewise used in another study, on T cells in Graves' hyperthyroidism and ophthalmopathy. From that study: Any patient presenting with uncontrolled infection, other autoimmune disease, pregnancy or lactation was left out. Diagnostic decisions used clinical symptoms, serum thyroxine and TRAb, thyroid ultrasound and orbital computed tomography. The HTBI primer set drove a first-round RT-PCR of the TCR CDR3.

The sequencing here drew on peripheral blood mononuclear cells (PBMCs), taken at new diagnosis, from a patient treated with antithyroid drugs. The source is a woman in her 30s with Graves disease.

DNA for the CDR3: TGTGCCAGCAGCTTCAGGGGGCAGGGCACTGAAGCTTTCTTT. Encoded protein: CASSFRGQGTEAFF. The rearrangement joins TRBV7-2 to TRBJ1-1, with 8 nucleotides matching TRBD1. CDR3 length: 14 residues. Unmatched junction bases numbered 4, after V lost 3 bases and J lost 4 bases. Germline CDR1 is SGHTA and CDR2 is FQGNSA.